The clone carrying this T cell receptor (beta chain) was observed a handful of times. Its antigen is not known. Germline assignment: CDR1 DFQATT and CDR2 SNEGSKA (reference sequence). V was pared by 2 bases and J by 7 bases, with 8 bases of the junction left unmatched. This CDR3 is 14 amino acids long. This entry belongs to a study of blood T cells in healthy people across ages. The second PCR ran roughly 6 to 12 cycles with a sample-barcoded 5' primer and J-beta primers. TCRdb fed the 5' RACE reads into MiXCR, producing one record per CDR3 protein. This sample has about 1.8 million distinct CDR3 sequences; 49% occur once, and the top ten carry approximately 2%. Findings of the study overall: CMV status of donors was not determined, possibly confounding expanded clonotype changes. Relative to aged donors, long-lived donors carried more naive CD4+ cells and displayed higher diversity.

The specimen sequenced was blood. V gene TRBV20-1 combines with J gene TRBJ2-1; 7 positions match TRBD2. The TCR was taken from a woman aged 40 to 50 in good health. This CDR3 is CSARLWGGRNEQFF. The CDR3, as DNA: TGCAGTGCTAGACTATGGGGGGGGAGGAATGAGCAGTTCTTC.